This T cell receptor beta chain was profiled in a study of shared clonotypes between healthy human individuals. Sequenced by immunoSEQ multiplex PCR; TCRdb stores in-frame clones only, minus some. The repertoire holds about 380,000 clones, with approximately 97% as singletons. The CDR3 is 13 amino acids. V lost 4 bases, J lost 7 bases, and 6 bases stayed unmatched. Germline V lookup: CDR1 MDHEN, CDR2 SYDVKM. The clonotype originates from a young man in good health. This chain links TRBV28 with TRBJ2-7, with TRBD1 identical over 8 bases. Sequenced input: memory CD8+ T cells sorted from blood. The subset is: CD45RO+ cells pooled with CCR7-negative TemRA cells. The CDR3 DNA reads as TGTGCCAGCAGTTGGGGGACAGGCCGAGAGCAGTACTTC. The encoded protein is CASSWGTGREQYF.